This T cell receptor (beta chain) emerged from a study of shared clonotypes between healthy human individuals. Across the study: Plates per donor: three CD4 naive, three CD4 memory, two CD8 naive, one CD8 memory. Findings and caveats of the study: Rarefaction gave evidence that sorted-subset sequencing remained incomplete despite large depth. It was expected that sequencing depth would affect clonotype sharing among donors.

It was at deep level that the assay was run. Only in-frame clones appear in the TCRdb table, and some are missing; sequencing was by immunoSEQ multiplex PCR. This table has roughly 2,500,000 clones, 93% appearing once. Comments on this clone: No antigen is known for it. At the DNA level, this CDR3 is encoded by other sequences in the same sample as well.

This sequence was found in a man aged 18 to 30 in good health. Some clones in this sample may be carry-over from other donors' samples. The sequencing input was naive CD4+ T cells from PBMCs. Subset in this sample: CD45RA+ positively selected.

CDR3 protein: CASGPGTSGSTDTQYF. Here the CDR3 DNA reads TGTGCTAGTGGTCCCGGGACTAGCGGTAGCACAGATACGCAGTATTTT. The chain joins TRBV12-5 to TRBJ2-3; 11 positions agree with TRBD2. The CDR3 spans 16 residues. The V gene's germline CDR1 is LGHNT and CDR2 FRNRAP. The V segment lost 5 bases and the J segment 0 bases; nucleotides outside the gene matches: 4.